This T cell receptor beta chain was recovered during a study of T cell repertoires in cytomegalovirus infection. CDR1 and CDR2 from the germline V gene are KGHSH and LQKENI. V lost 3 bases to trimming and J lost 6 bases, with 12 bases between them. The CDR3 consists of 14 residues. Study-wide findings and caveats: Ex vivo, HLA-C-restricted CMV-specific TCR beta clonotypes prevailed over the rest of the response. Carriers of CMV plus the relevant HLA were identified by cumulative public TCR beta family frequency.

One entry per CDR3 protein results from TCRdb running MiXCR on the reads. Among about 260,000 distinct CDR3 sequences, roughly an eighth were seen once, and the ten largest hold 8.8%. As for this clonotype: The antigen is undetermined.

The source material was PBMCs. The TCR comes from a human donor in good health (CMV status not recorded). Some clones in this sample may be carry-over from other donors' samples. The genes are TRBV18 and TRBJ2-4; TRBD2 might be the D (6 bases). The CDR3: CASSPRRDANIQYF. The DNA of the CDR3 is TGTGCCAGCTCACCGCGGCGGGACGCAAACATTCAGTACTTC.